This passage covers 32 T cell receptor beta chains from one sample sequenced in a study of vaccination and CD4 T cells after COVID-19. The sample's treatment: approximately 10-day PBMC culture with coronavirus spike peptide pools or control peptides (ViraFEST assay). CD4+ T cells that had been cultured provided DNA sequenced with the Oncomine TCR Beta short-read assay. Each CDR3 protein gets one entry after TCRdb re-called the PCR reads with MiXCR. The sample carries over 9,000 distinct CDR3 sequences, about 26% recorded once. Which antigens these TCRs recognize remains unknown. This specimen was CD4+ T cells from blood, cultured in vitro, taken after SARS-CoV-2 vaccination. The receptors shown here come from a human donor who had recovered from COVID-19.

The gene calls are TRBV20-1 and TRBJ2-2; D not certain. Per the germline V gene, CDR1 is DFQATT and CDR2 is SNEGSKA (reference sequence). The CDR3 runs 12 residues. V was pared by 6 bases and J by 3 bases, with 8 bases between. In DNA form, the CDR3 reads TGCAGTGCCCGGCCGGACACCGGGGAGCTGTTTTTT. Amino acid sequence: CSARPDTGELFF.

V gene TRBV6-5 combines with J gene TRBJ1-2; D gene unclear. This CDR3 has 13 amino acids. The V and J ends lost 3 bases and 4 bases respectively, with 9 bases between them. CDR1 is MNHEY and CDR2 is SVGAGI in the germline V gene. The CDR3 coding sequence is TGTGCCAGCAGTTATGTGGATCTCTATGGCTACACCTTC. It codes for CASSYVDLYGYTF.

This clonotype was recorded a few times. The chain uses TRBV28 and TRBJ2-3; TRBD1 matches at 9 bases. Germline V gene lookup returns CDR1 MDHEN and CDR2 SYDVKM. CDR3 length equals 16 residues. J lost 5 bases, V lost 5 bases, and 11 bases had no gene match. The CDR3 DNA sequence: TGTGCCAGCAGTGCCCCCGGGACAGGGAAGGTAGATACGCAGTATTTT. As protein: CASSAPGTGKVDTQYF.

V is TRBV11-2 and J is TRBJ2-7; no firm D call. The CDR3 length is 14 residues. V was shortened by 0 bases and J by 4 bases, with 10 bases between the two germline ends. Per the germline V gene, CDR1 is SGHAT and CDR2 is FQNNGV. CDR3 coding DNA: TGTGCCAGCAGCTTAGATCTCCCCCCTTACGAGCAGTACTTC. Translated: CASSLDLPPYEQYF.

This clonotype occurred a few times. V and J are TRBV7-9 and TRBJ2-6, with D maybe TRBD2 (5 bases). Germline V CDR1 and CDR2: SEHNR, FQNEAQ (reference sequence). With 8 bases removed from V and 8 bases from J, the gap between germline ends came to 16 bases. The CDR3 has 14 residues. CDR3 DNA: TGTGCCAGCGGCGTGGCTCCGGGAACCAACGTCCTGACTTTC. Translation: CASGVAPGTNVLTF. The full variable domain, in which reference TRBV7-9 and TRBJ2-6 provide the parts outside the CDR3, is DTGVSQNPRHKITKRGQNVTFRCDPISEHNRLYWYRQTLGQGPEFLTYFQNEAQLEKSRLLSDRFSAERPKGSFSTLEIQRTEQGDSAMYLCASGVAPGTNVLTFGAGSRLTVL.

This clonotype was picked up a small number of times. V gene TRBV6-4 combines with J gene TRBJ2-3; 13 positions match TRBD2. In germline, CDR1 is MRHNA, CDR2 SNTAGT. The V and J ends lost 6 bases and 5 bases, in that order; junction bases with no gene match: 14. The CDR3 sequence is 18 residues long. The CDR3 loop reads CASRRRTSGSGPEDTQYF. DNA for the CDR3: TGTGCCAGCAGGCGAAGGACTAGCGGGAGTGGGCCCGAAGATACGCAGTATTTT.

In its sample, this clonotype was seen a few times. The V call is TRBV6-1, the J call TRBJ1-2, with 7 bases identical to TRBD1. V shed 6 bases and J 8 bases; nucleotides not matched to a gene: 3. The CDR3 has 11 amino acids. Per the germline V gene, CDR1 is MNHNS and CDR2 is SASEGT. The CDR3 coding sequence is TGTGCCAGCAGACCAGGGGGGGGCTACACCTTC. This codes for CASRPGGGYTF.

The chain has TRBV7-9 and TRBJ1-1; a weak D match, TRBD1 (5 bases). Trimming shortened V by 5 bases and J by 1 base, and 8 bases separated the two germline ends. The CDR3 is 13 residues long. The V gene's germline CDR1 is SEHNR and CDR2 FQNEAQ (reference sequence). CDR3 coding DNA: TGTGCCAGCAGCCCCAGGGAGAACACTGAAGCTTTCTTT. Encoded protein: CASSPRENTEAFF.

The gene calls are TRBV20-1 and TRBJ1-5; D is uncertain. The CDR3 covers 14 residues. Germline V gene lookup returns CDR1 DFQATT and CDR2 SNEGSKA (reference sequence). V lost 2 bases to trimming and J lost 0 bases, with 8 bases between them. The chain's CDR3 is CSARPGFSNQPQHF. The CDR3 coding sequence is TGCAGTGCTAGACCCGGATTTAGCAATCAGCCCCAGCATTTT.

This rearrangement joins TRBV20-1 to TRBJ1-4; D ambiguous. Germline CDR1 is DFQATT and CDR2 is SNEGSKA (reference sequence). V gave up 3 bases and J gave up 6 bases, with 8 bases separating them. This CDR3 comprises 12 residues. The CDR3 sequence is CSASNRDEKLFF. The CDR3 nucleotides are TGCAGTGCTAGCAACCGGGATGAAAAACTGTTTTTT.

V usage is TRBV19 and J usage is TRBJ2-7, with 9 positions matching TRBD2. Per the germline V gene, CDR1 is LNHDA and CDR2 is SQIVND (reference sequence). V trimming: 4 bases; J trimming: 4 bases; junction bases outside the gene matches: 8. The CDR3 spans 15 residues. The CDR3 reads CASSKGDSGSYEQYF. The CDR3 DNA is TGTGCCAGTAGTAAGGGGGATAGCGGGAGTTACGAGCAGTACTTC.

This clonotype has more than one count but fewer than ten. The rearrangement uses TRBV15 and TRBJ2-1; 10 nucleotides line up with TRBD2. Germline V gene lookup returns CDR1 LNHNV and CDR2 YYDKDF (reference sequence). The trim removed 3 bases at V and 6 bases at J, leaving 5 bases unmatched. CDR3 size: 15 residues. The CDR3 coding sequence is TGTGCCACCAGCAGCCTAGCGGGAGCGCGCAATGAGCAGTTCTTC. It encodes CATSSLAGARNEQFF.

This clonotype was seen only a few times. The rearrangement uses TRBV10-2 and TRBJ2-1; unclear D gene. The CDR3 is 10 residues long. In germline, CDR1 is WSHSY, CDR2 SAAADI. V lost 6 bases and J 5 bases, leaving 2 bases between the germline ends. CDR3 sequence (DNA): TGCGCCAGCAGAGACAATGAGCAGTTCTTC. Its protein product is CASRDNEQFF.

V gene TRBV14 combines with J gene TRBJ1-2; the match to TRBD1 covers 9 bases. Germline loops: CDR1 SGHDN, CDR2 FVKESK. The CDR3 spans 18 residues. The V and J ends lost 4 bases and 3 bases, in that order; junction bases with no gene match: 15. DNA of the CDR3: TGTGCCAGCAGCCGATTCGGGACAGGGTCACAGCTAGACTATGGCTACACCTTC. Amino acids: CASSRFGTGSQLDYGYTF.

This clonotype turned up a few times. The chain recombines TRBV14 with TRBJ1-6; D is uncertain. Germline-derived CDR1 and CDR2 are SGHDN and FVKESK. This CDR3 is 16 amino acids long. V was pared by 6 bases and J by 0 bases, with 12 bases between. Here the CDR3 DNA reads TGTGCCAGCAGGCGGAGTAGAAGCTCCTATAATTCACCCCTCCACTTT. Protein sequence: CASRRSRSSYNSPLHF.

The rearrangement links TRBV28 to TRBJ2-7; the D call may be TRBD1 or TRBD2 (7 bases each). Between the trimmed V and J ends, which lost 5 bases and 4 bases, there was a span of 21 bases. From germline, CDR1 is MDHEN and CDR2 SYDVKM. The CDR3 covers 16 residues. This chain's CDR3 is CASSHAGAGGFYEQYF. CDR3 bases: TGTGCCAGCAGTCATGCGGGGGCAGGGGGATTTTACGAGCAGTACTTC.

The gene calls are TRBV14 and TRBJ2-7, with 11 bases that match TRBD2. Unmatched junction bases numbered 4, after V lost 0 bases and J lost 6 bases. There are 15 residues in the CDR3. Germline loops: CDR1 SGHDN, CDR2 FVKESK. In nucleotides, the CDR3 is TGTGCCAGCAGCCAAGACTGGCTAGCGGGAGGCGAGCAGTACTTC. Translating gives CASSQDWLAGGEQYF.

CDR3 sequence: CASSTLGSQGEQYF. The CDR3 bases are TGTGCCAGTAGTACCCTCGGGTCCCAAGGAGAGCAGTACTTC. This chain connects TRBV19 to TRBJ2-7, with D hard to call. The CDR3 consists of 14 residues. Germline CDR1 reads LNHDA; CDR2 reads SQIVND (reference sequence). V dropped 4 bases and J dropped 7 bases, with 17 bases sitting between them.

V gene TRBV9 combines with J gene TRBJ1-2, with 7 bases matching TRBD1. Per germline, CDR1 SGDLS and CDR2 YYNGEE. The CDR3 spans 13 residues. V was clipped by 3 bases and J by 3 bases; unmatched bases: 2. Written as DNA, the CDR3 is TGTGCCAGCAGCGCAGACAGGGACTATGGCTACACCTTC. It encodes CASSADRDYGYTF.

Only a few counts were recorded for this clonotype. The genes are TRBV6-5 and TRBJ2-1; D gene uncertain. Germline loops: CDR1 MNHEY, CDR2 SVGAGI. This CDR3 is built from 15 residues. Deletions cut 0 bases from V and 6 bases from J, with 12 bases between. DNA of the CDR3: TGTGCCAGCAGTTACTCCGGCCCACTGAGCAATGAGCAGTTCTTC. Residues: CASSYSGPLSNEQFF.

V and J are TRBV6-2 or TRBV6-3 and TRBJ1-5; 10 bases align to TRBD1. Germline CDR1 is MNHEY and CDR2 is SVGEGT. With V trimmed by 2 bases and J by 6 bases, 1 base remained unmatched. This CDR3 region has 14 residues. The CDR3 protein is CASSYRTGGQPQHF. The CDR3 DNA is TGTGCCAGCAGTTACAGGACAGGGGGTCAGCCCCAGCATTTT.

A few counts support this clonotype. The V and J genes are TRBV24-1 and TRBJ1-5, with D perhaps TRBD1 (5 bases). Trimming shortened V by 4 bases and J by 9 bases, and 21 bases separated the two germline ends. Germline V lookup: CDR1 KGHDR, CDR2 SFDVKD. There are 16 residues in the CDR3. CDR3 region: CATSEGKGYLGGPQHF. CDR3 nucleotides: TGTGCCACCAGTGAGGGGAAGGGGTATTTGGGGGGGCCCCAGCATTTT.

The chain links TRBV18 to TRBJ2-7; weak D call: TRBD2 (6 bases). Trimming removed 6 bases at V and 3 bases at J, with 15 bases between. CDR1 and CDR2 from the germline V gene are KGHSH and LQKENI. CDR3 length: 14 residues. The CDR3 here is CASSGDLSGYEQYF. CDR3 in DNA: TGTGCCAGCTCCGGGGACTTATCGGGCTACGAGCAGTACTTC.

The rearrangement links TRBV7-2 to TRBJ2-7; TRBD1 agrees at 8 bases. The CDR3 loop spans 18 amino acids. Germline V gene lookup returns CDR1 SGHTA and CDR2 FQGNSA. V shed 2 bases and J 3 bases; nucleotides not matched to a gene: 15. CDR3 amino acids: CASSLRSQFGQGVYEQYF. CDR3 nucleotide sequence: TGTGCCAGCAGCTTAAGGTCCCAGTTTGGACAGGGAGTCTACGAGCAGTACTTC.

V gene TRBV24-1 combines with J gene TRBJ2-1, with 10 bases matching TRBD1. From germline, CDR1 is KGHDR and CDR2 SFDVKD. The J segment lost 4 bases and the V segment lost 7 bases, leaving 6 bases of the junction unmatched. This CDR3 has 15 amino acids. The CDR3, as DNA: TGTGCCACCAGGGGGGACAGGGGCGTGTACAATGAGCAGTTCTTC. Translating it yields CATRGDRGVYNEQFF.

V gene TRBV7-2 combines with J gene TRBJ1-3, with D possibly being TRBD1 (6 bases). V gave up 5 bases and J gave up 11 bases, with 13 bases separating them. The CDR3 totals 12 residues. CDR1 and CDR2 from the germline V gene are SGHTA and FQGNSA. CDR3 coding DNA: TGTGCCAGCAGCCCACAGGGCCTCGCCATATATTTT. It specifies CASSPQGLAIYF.

In its sample, this clonotype was seen a few times. The chain carries TRBV10-1 and TRBJ2-7, with D possibly matching TRBD2 (6 bases). V lost 2 bases and J 3 bases, leaving 17 bases between the germline ends. CDR1 is WNHNN, CDR2 SYGVQD, per germline (reference sequence). The CDR3 is 16 residues long. The CDR3 here is CASSEPPRGNYYEQYF. As DNA, the CDR3 is TGCGCCAGCAGTGAGCCCCCCCGGGGGAACTACTACGAGCAGTACTTC.

CDR3 loop: CASSFGDRDYGYTF. In DNA form, the CDR3 reads TGTGCCAGCAGCTTTGGGGACAGGGACTATGGCTACACCTTC. The V gene is TRBV7-8, the J gene TRBJ1-2, with 9 bases fitting TRBD1. Per the germline V gene, CDR1 is SGHVS and CDR2 is FQNEAQ. V was pared by 3 bases and J by 3 bases, with 2 bases of the junction left unmatched. CDR3 length: 14 amino acids.

The chain joins TRBV20-1 to TRBJ1-1; unclear D gene. This CDR3 contains 12 residues. The V gene's germline CDR1 is DFQATT and CDR2 SNEGSKA (reference sequence). V lost 5 bases and J lost 3, with 10 bases in between. CDR3 in amino acids: CSAQDRDTEAFF. CDR3 DNA sequence: TGCAGTGCTCAGGATCGGGACACTGAAGCTTTCTTT.

This chain connects TRBV28 to TRBJ1-2; TRBD1 agrees at 7 bases. V lost 3 bases to trimming and J lost 6 bases; unmatched junction nucleotides: 4. Germline CDR1 is MDHEN and CDR2 is SYDVKM. The CDR3 totals 13 residues. The chain's CDR3 is CASSFRGPNGYTF. Here the CDR3 DNA reads TGTGCCAGCAGTTTTAGGGGGCCCAATGGCTACACCTTC.

This clonotype ranks as medium-sized. The chain links TRBV28 to TRBJ1-5; tentatively, D is TRBD1 (6 bases). There are 15 residues in the CDR3. V was trimmed by 5 bases and J by 7 bases, leaving 18 bases between them. Germline CDR1 MDHEN, CDR2 SYDVKM. DNA for the CDR3: TGTGCCAGCAGTGCCCTCACAGGGAGCGGCCAGCCCCAGCATTTT. Protein sequence: CASSALTGSGQPQHF.

This clonotype was seen more than once but under ten times. This chain joins TRBV5-5 and TRBJ1-1; no clear D. The CDR3 sequence is 12 residues long. Per the germline V gene, CDR1 is SGHKS and CDR2 is YYEKEE (reference sequence). V was pared by 5 bases and J by 0 bases, with 5 bases between. The CDR3 sequence: CASRTMNTEAFF. CDR3 bases: TGTGCCAGCAGGACCATGAACACTGAAGCTTTCTTT.